The 29 T cell receptor beta chains in this list originate from one sample, sequenced in a study of shared clonotypes between healthy human individuals. Some clones are missing from TCRdb's copy, which holds only in-frame ones; the method was immunoSEQ multiplex PCR. The sample carries some 2.3 million clones, approximately 95% recorded once. Sequenced material: naive CD4+ T cells from PBMCs. Subset of the sample: CD45RA+ positively selected. These receptors came from a man between 18 and 35 years old in good health. Some clones in this sample may be carry-over from other donors' samples.

V usage is TRBV15 and J usage is TRBJ2-1; 10 nucleotides match TRBD2. The CDR3 totals 14 residues. V lost 2 bases to trimming and J lost 6 bases; unmatched junction nucleotides: 1. Germline V CDR1 and CDR2: LNHNV, YYDKDF (reference sequence). The DNA for the CDR3 is TGTGCCACCAGCAGACTAGCGGGAGTCAATGAGCAGTTCTTC. Residues: CATSRLAGVNEQFF.

In the case of this clone: The same CDR3 arises from other DNA sequences in this sample as well. The rearrangement uses TRBV9 and TRBJ2-3; D tentatively fits TRBD1 or TRBD2 (5 bases each). This CDR3 comprises 13 residues. Germline CDR1 and CDR2: SGDLS and YYNGEE. Trimming cost V 0 bases and J 6 bases, with 8 bases left between them. The CDR3 DNA reads as TGTGCCAGCAGCGTAGATGAGGGGGATACGCAGTATTTT. Its protein is CASSVDEGDTQYF.

This chain connects TRBV5-4 to TRBJ1-1; D uncertain. The V end was cut by 7 bases, the J end by 4 bases, with 14 bases between. Looked up from germline, CDR1 is SGHNT and CDR2 is YYREEE (reference sequence). The CDR3 spans 13 residues. The CDR3, as DNA: TGTGCCAGCTCGGGCGGGGAAACCACTGAAGCTTTCTTT. Amino acids: CASSGGETTEAFF.

The rearrangement uses TRBV5-1 and TRBJ1-2, with TRBD1 matching over 11 bases. J lost 8 bases, V lost 3 bases, and 6 bases had no gene match. The germline V gene has CDR1 SGHRS and CDR2 YFSETQ. The CDR3 has 14 residues. As DNA, the CDR3 is TGCGCCAGCAGCTCACCCGGGACAGGGGGAGGCTACACCTTC. Translating gives CASSSPGTGGGYTF.

V is TRBV25-1 and J is TRBJ2-7, with 9 bases lining up with TRBD1. This CDR3 spans 14 amino acids. Unmatched junction bases numbered 4, after V lost 3 bases and J lost 4 bases. Germline CDR1 MGHDK, CDR2 SYGVNS. In DNA, the CDR3 is TGTGCCAGCAGTGACCGGGGGACAGGGTACGAGCAGTACTTC. Its translation: CASSDRGTGYEQYF.

This chain links TRBV6-5 with TRBJ2-5; TRBD1 agrees at 7 bases. The CDR3 is made up of 14 amino acids. The germline V gene encodes CDR1 MNHEY and CDR2 SVGAGI. The V and J ends lost 2 bases and 2 bases, in that order; junction bases with no gene match: 2. The CDR3 sequence: CASSYIRGQETQYF. The CDR3 DNA follows: TGTGCCAGCAGTTACATCAGGGGGCAAGAGACCCAGTACTTC.

This chain connects TRBV27 to TRBJ2-1, with 15 bases aligning to TRBD2. CDR3 length equals 17 residues. The germline V gene encodes CDR1 MNHEY and CDR2 SMNVEV (reference sequence). Losses at the gene ends were 6 bases for V and 9 bases for J; bases not matched to a gene: 12. This CDR3 is CASRPLGLAGGPSEQFF. Here the CDR3 DNA reads TGTGCCAGCAGACCCCTCGGACTAGCGGGAGGGCCATCTGAGCAGTTCTTC.

The genes are TRBV15 and TRBJ1-2; D unclear. V was cut by 0 bases and J by 2 bases, with 7 bases left in between. This CDR3 contains 14 residues. CDR1 LNHNV and CDR2 YYDKDF come from the germline V gene (reference sequence). The DNA for the CDR3 is TGTGCCACCAGCAGAGAGGTCAGGAACTATGGCTACACCTTC. As protein: CATSREVRNYGYTF.

The chain uses TRBV12-1 and TRBJ2-1; the D call in the table, TRBD2, was not verified against the DNA. TRBV12-1 has pseudogene status. There are 15 residues in the CDR3. In nucleotides, the CDR3 is TGTGCCAGCAGCTTCCACGCGACTAGCCCGCTGGAGCAGTTCTTC. This sequence encodes CASSFHATSPLEQFF.

J is TRBJ2-1 and V is TRBV5-1, with 10 positions matching TRBD1. The CDR3 is 19 amino acids. Germline V CDR1 and CDR2: SGHRS, YFSETQ. The trim removed 3 bases at V and 1 base at J, leaving 13 bases unmatched. The chain's CDR3 is CASSWPGQGKKTSYNEQFF. The CDR3 region has the DNA TGCGCCAGCAGCTGGCCGGGACAGGGGAAGAAGACTTCCTACAATGAGCAGTTCTTC.

V and J are TRBV19 and TRBJ2-4, with 10 bases lining up with TRBD1. Germline CDR1 and CDR2: LNHDA and SQIVND (reference sequence). V lost 5 bases and J lost 8; bases outside the gene matches: 6. The CDR3 loop spans 14 amino acids. The CDR3 loop reads CASSARGQGYIQYF. The CDR3 DNA reads TGTGCCAGTAGTGCCCGGGGACAGGGGTACATTCAGTACTTC.

The gene calls are TRBV19 and TRBJ1-5; TRBD1 matches 8 bases. The V gene's germline CDR1 is LNHDA and CDR2 SQIVND (reference sequence). CDR3 length: 16 amino acids. Unmatched junction bases numbered 11, after V lost 6 bases and J lost 4 bases. CDR3 sequence reads: CASSSRGQGFNQPQHF. CDR3 DNA sequence: TGTGCCAGTAGCTCCCGAGGACAGGGTTTTAATCAGCCCCAGCATTTT.

The gene calls are TRBV5-4 and TRBJ1-1, with a weak D call TRBD1 (5 bases). The germline gives CDR1 SGHNT, CDR2 YYREEE (reference sequence). This CDR3 has 14 amino acids. The V gene lost 0 bases and the J gene lost 6 bases, with 12 bases spanning the gap. CDR3 nucleotide sequence: TGTGCCAGCAGCTTGGCCGGGAAAGGGGCTGAAGCTTTCTTT. Residues: CASSLAGKGAEAFF.

The rearrangement uses TRBV5-4 and TRBJ2-5; D is tentatively TRBD1 or TRBD2 (5 bases each). Trimming shortened V by 4 bases and J by 2 bases, and 15 bases separated the two germline ends. Per germline, CDR1 SGHNT and CDR2 YYREEE (reference sequence). This CDR3 has 15 amino acids. Here the CDR3 reads CASSLIPGPQETQYF. The CDR3 DNA reads as TGTGCCAGCAGCCTAATCCCGGGACCTCAAGAGACCCAGTACTTC.

This chain connects TRBV18 to TRBJ1-5; 7 bases map to TRBD1. The CDR3 loop spans 15 amino acids. From germline, CDR1 is KGHSH and CDR2 LQKENI. J gave up 2 bases and V 5 bases, and 6 bases lay outside the gene matches. The CDR3 region is CASSIGTEGNQPQHF. CDR3 coding DNA: TGTGCCAGCTCAATAGGGACAGAAGGCAATCAGCCCCAGCATTTT. The whole variable domain, filled in from reference TRBV18 and TRBJ1-5, reads NAGVMQNPRHLVRRRGQEARLRCSPMKGHSHVYWYRQLPEEGLKFMVYLQKENIIDESGMPKERFSAEFPKEGPSILRIQQVVRGDSAAYFCASSIGTEGNQPQHFGDGTRLSIL.

The chain recombines TRBV12-5 with TRBJ1-3; 7 positions agree with TRBD1. Looked up from germline, CDR1 is LGHNT and CDR2 is FRNRAP. Losses at the gene ends were 5 bases for V and 8 bases for J; bases not matched to a gene: 6. The CDR3 contains 13 residues. The CDR3 coding sequence is TGTGCTAGTGGTACGACAGGGATAGACACCATATATTTT. This gives the protein CASGTTGIDTIYF.

The J gene is TRBJ1-2, the V gene TRBV29-1; D not certain. Germline V gene sequence: CDR1 SQVTM, CDR2 ANQGSEA. Deletions cut 3 bases from V and 8 bases from J, with 10 bases between. The CDR3 runs to 11 residues. The CDR3 is CSVETTGGYTF. The CDR3 DNA reads TGCAGCGTTGAGACTACGGGGGGCTACACCTTC.

V is TRBV9 and J is TRBJ2-7; the D is unclear. Trimming removed 4 bases at V and 2 bases at J, with 13 bases between. Germline V gene sequence: CDR1 SGDLS, CDR2 YYNGEE. The CDR3 is made up of 14 amino acids. This CDR3 reads CASSYQDGTYEQYF. The CDR3 DNA is TGTGCCAGCAGCTACCAGGACGGCACCTACGAGCAGTACTTC. The variable domain in full, with the rest retrieved from reference TRBV9 and TRBJ2-7, is DSGVTQTPKHLITATGQRVTLRCSPRSGDLSVYWYQQSLDQGLQFLIQYYNGEERAKGNILERFSAQQFPDLHSELNLSSLELGDSALYFCASSYQDGTYEQYFGPGTRLTVT.

The V and J genes are TRBV5-6 and TRBJ1-1, with a tentative D call TRBD1 (5 bases). The CDR3 has 15 residues. V was shortened by 1 base and J by 3 bases, with 13 bases between the two germline ends. Germline CDR1 SGHDT, CDR2 YYEEEE. The CDR3 loop reads CASSLSGGEDTEAFF. The CDR3 DNA is TGTGCCAGCAGCTTGTCCGGGGGTGAGGACACTGAAGCTTTCTTT.

The gene calls are TRBV10-3 and TRBJ1-1; 7 bases map to TRBD1. Germline loops: CDR1 ENHRY, CDR2 SYGVKD. Trimming took 5 bases from V and 4 from J; bases not matched to a gene: 13. This CDR3 is 16 amino acids long. The CDR3 coding sequence is TGTGCCATCAGTCATGACCCGGGACAGAGGGGCACTGAAGCTTTCTTT. This codes for CAISHDPGQRGTEAFF.

As to this clone: Other DNA sequences in this specimen translate into the identical CDR3. The CDR3, as DNA: TGCGCCAGCAGCTTACGGACAGGCACAGATACGCAGTATTTT. Amino acid sequence: CASSLRTGTDTQYF. The chain is built from TRBV5-1 and TRBJ2-3; TRBD1 might be the D (6 bases). The CDR3 is 14 residues long. Germline V gene lookup returns CDR1 SGHRS and CDR2 YFSETQ. The V end was cut by 2 bases, the J end by 1 base, with 8 bases between.

The CDR3 DNA sequence: TGTGCCAGCAGCCTAGTCCAGGGATATGAAGCTTTCTTT. Amino acids: CASSLVQGYEAFF. J is TRBJ1-1 and V is TRBV28; D perhaps matches TRBD1 (5 bases). Between the trimmed V and J ends, which lost 6 bases and 7 bases, there was a span of 15 bases. This CDR3 contains 13 residues. CDR1 is MDHEN, CDR2 SYDVKM, per germline.

The chain employs TRBV15 and TRBJ1-1, with D hard to call. The CDR3 is 15 residues long. The V and J ends lost 1 base and 0 bases respectively, with 9 bases between them. Germline CDR1 reads LNHNV; CDR2 reads YYDKDF (reference sequence). CDR3 sequence: CATSRGERMNTEAFF. Written as DNA, the CDR3 is TGTGCCACCAGCAGAGGCGAGAGAATGAACACTGAAGCTTTCTTT.

The chain is built from TRBV27 and TRBJ2-7; 13 bases are a match to TRBD2. The CDR3 has 18 residues. Germline trimming cut 1 base from V and 2 bases from J; bases unmatched to any gene: 8. The germline V gene has CDR1 MNHEY and CDR2 SMNVEV (reference sequence). The DNA of the CDR3 is TGTGCCAGCAGTTTATATCCCAGGACTAGCGGGAGACCCTACGAGCAGTACTTC. It encodes CASSLYPRTSGRPYEQYF.

This chain joins TRBV29-1 and TRBJ2-1, with 10 bases identical to TRBD2. CDR3 length equals 15 residues. Trimming cost V 0 bases and J 7 bases; bases outside gene matches: 6. Germline V gene lookup returns CDR1 SQVTM and CDR2 ANQGSEA. The CDR3 protein is CSVEDGLAGVNEQFF. As DNA, the CDR3 is TGCAGCGTTGAAGATGGGCTAGCGGGAGTGAATGAGCAGTTCTTC.

Comment on this clone: The same CDR3 can be traced to other DNA sequences in this sample. The gene calls are TRBV7-3 and TRBJ1-2; 8 positions match TRBD1. This CDR3 contains 15 residues. The V segment lost 5 bases and the J segment 2 bases; nucleotides outside the gene matches: 7. Germline assignment: CDR1 SGHTA and CDR2 FQGTGA. The CDR3 here is CASSPTGGPNYGYTF. The DNA for the CDR3 is TGTGCCAGCAGCCCAACAGGGGGGCCAAACTATGGCTACACCTTC.

On this clone: Other DNA sequences in the same sample also yield this CDR3. The rearrangement uses TRBV5-1 and TRBJ2-3, with 7 bases matching TRBD2. The CDR3 totals 15 residues. V was pared by 4 bases and J by 3 bases, with 8 bases of the junction left unmatched. Germline V gene lookup returns CDR1 SGHRS and CDR2 YFSETQ. The CDR3 DNA reads as TGCGCCAGCAGCCCCCCTGGGGGGGGTACAGATACGCAGTATTTT. Amino acids: CASSPPGGGTDTQYF. Looking up the rest from reference TRBV5-1 and TRBJ2-3 gives the full variable domain: KAGVTQTPRYLIKTRGQQVTLSCSPISGHRSVSWYQQTPGQGLQFLFEYFSETQRNKGNFPGRFSGRQFSNSRSEMNVSTLELGDSALYLCASSPPGGGTDTQYFGPGTRLTVL.

The J gene is TRBJ2-5, the V gene TRBV10-3, with 14 bases that match TRBD2. The CDR3 is 18 amino acids. With 6 bases clipped from V and 1 base from J, the junction kept 10 bases outside the gene matches. Germline-derived CDR1 and CDR2 are ENHRY and SYGVKD. The CDR3 protein is CAIRPGTSGSPPQETQYF. CDR3 bases: TGTGCCATCAGACCCGGGACTAGCGGGAGCCCCCCCCAAGAGACCCAGTACTTC.

The rearrangement uses TRBV5-1 and TRBJ2-3; 8 bases line up with TRBD1. This CDR3 is 13 amino acids long. J lost 6 bases, V lost 4 bases, and 4 bases had no gene match. Germline CDR1 is SGHRS and CDR2 is YFSETQ. The CDR3 is CASSDQGADTQYF. For the CDR3, the DNA is TGCGCCAGCAGCGACCAGGGGGCTGATACGCAGTATTTT.